This T cell receptor (beta chain) was profiled in a study of CD8+ T cells in alopecia areata. The wider study: Treated patients swallowed 5 to 10 mg of oral tofacitinib twice daily. Study-level points and caveats: Among the 100 top clones, expanded CD8+ clones, like scalp clonality, were significantly decreased by tofacitinib. It was lesional scalp, especially alopecia totalis/universalis, that showed higher clonality than normal scalp.

In each case, RNA was isolated and then reverse transcribed into cDNA as the sequencing template. Generated by immunoSEQ multiplex PCR, the TCRdb table keeps only in-frame clones and is missing some. The data hold some 150,000 clones, with roughly 82% observed a single time. This clone appeared once. As yet, its antigen is unknown. Treatment of the sample: oral pan-JAK inhibitor, 5-10 mg twice daily. The V gene's germline CDR1 is SNHLY and CDR2 FYNNEI. This CDR3 region has 15 residues. Trimming shortened V by 2 bases and J by 0 bases, and 11 bases separated the two germline ends. The receptor's source is a human donor with alopecia areata. V gene TRBV2 combines with J gene TRBJ2-7; no clear D gene. The specimen comprised CD8+ T cells sorted from blood, sampled at week 4, from a patient treated with tofacitinib. The CDR3 sequence is CASSEWQSSSYEQYF. CDR3 nucleotides: TGTGCCAGCAGTGAATGGCAGTCGAGCTCCTACGAGCAGTACTTC.